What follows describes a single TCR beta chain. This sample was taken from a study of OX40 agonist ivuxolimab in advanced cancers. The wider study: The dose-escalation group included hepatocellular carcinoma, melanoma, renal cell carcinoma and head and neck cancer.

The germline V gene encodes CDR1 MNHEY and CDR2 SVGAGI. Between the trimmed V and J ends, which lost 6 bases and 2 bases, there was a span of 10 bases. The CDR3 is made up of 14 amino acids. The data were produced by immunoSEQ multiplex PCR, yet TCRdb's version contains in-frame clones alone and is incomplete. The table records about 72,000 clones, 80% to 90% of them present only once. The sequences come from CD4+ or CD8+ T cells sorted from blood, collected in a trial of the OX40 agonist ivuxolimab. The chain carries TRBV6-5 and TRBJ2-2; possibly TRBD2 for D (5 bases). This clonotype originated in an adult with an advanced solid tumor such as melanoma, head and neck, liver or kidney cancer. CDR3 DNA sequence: TGTGCCAGCAGCAGGAGGCCTAACACCGGGGAGCTGTTTTTT. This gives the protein CASSRRPNTGELFF.